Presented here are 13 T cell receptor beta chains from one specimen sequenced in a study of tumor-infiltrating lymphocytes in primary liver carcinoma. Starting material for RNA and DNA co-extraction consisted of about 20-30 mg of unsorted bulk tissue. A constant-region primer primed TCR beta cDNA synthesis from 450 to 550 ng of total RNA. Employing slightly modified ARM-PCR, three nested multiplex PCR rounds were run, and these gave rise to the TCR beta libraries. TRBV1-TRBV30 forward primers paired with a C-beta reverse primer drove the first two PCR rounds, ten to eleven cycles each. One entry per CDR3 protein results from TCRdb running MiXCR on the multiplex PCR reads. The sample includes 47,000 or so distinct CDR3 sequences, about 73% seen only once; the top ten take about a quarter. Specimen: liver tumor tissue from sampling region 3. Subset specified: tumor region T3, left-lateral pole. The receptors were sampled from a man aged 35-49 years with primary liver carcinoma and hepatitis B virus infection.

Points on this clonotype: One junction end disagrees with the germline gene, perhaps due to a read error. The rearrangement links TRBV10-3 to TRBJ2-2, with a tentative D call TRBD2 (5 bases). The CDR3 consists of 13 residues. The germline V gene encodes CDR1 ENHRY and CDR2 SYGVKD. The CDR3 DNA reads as TGTGCCAGTACTGGCTGGAACACCGGGGAGCCGTTTTTT. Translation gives CASTGWNTGEPFF.

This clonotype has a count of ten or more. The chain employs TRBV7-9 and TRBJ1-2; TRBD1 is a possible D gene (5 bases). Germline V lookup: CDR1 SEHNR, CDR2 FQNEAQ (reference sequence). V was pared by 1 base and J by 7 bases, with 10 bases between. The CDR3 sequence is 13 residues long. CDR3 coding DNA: TGTGCCAGCAGCTTAGGCCAGCAGGGTGGCTACACCTTC. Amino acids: CASSLGQQGGYTF.

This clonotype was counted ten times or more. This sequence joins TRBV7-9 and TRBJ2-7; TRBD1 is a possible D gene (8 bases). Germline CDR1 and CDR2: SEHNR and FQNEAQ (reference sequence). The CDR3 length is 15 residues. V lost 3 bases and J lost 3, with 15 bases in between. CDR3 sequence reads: CASSFTGGASYEQYF. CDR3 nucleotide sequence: TGTGCCAGCAGCTTTACAGGGGGGGCCAGCTACGAGCAGTACTTC.

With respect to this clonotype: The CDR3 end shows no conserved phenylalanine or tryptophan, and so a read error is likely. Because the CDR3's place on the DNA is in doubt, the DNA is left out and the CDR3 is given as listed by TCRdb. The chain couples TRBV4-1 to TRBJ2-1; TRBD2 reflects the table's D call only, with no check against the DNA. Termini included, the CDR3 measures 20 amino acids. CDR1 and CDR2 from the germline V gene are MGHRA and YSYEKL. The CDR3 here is CASSSSDSGLAGGPGNEQFL.

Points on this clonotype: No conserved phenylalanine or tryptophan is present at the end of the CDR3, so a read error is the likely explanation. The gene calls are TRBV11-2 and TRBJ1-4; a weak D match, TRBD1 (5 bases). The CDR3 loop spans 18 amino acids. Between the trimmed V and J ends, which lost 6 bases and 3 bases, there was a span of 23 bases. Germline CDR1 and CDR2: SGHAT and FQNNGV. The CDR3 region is CASSTDPRDGRSNEKLFS. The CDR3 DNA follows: TGTGCCAGCAGTACCGACCCCCGGGACGGGCGATCTAATGAAAAACTGTTTTCT.

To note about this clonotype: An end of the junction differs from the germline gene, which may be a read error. As DNA, the CDR3 is TGTGCGAGCACCTTAGTCCCTGCTAGCGGGCAAGAGACCCAGTACTTC. Translated: CASTLVPASGQETQYF. V and J are TRBV11-2 and TRBJ2-5; the match to TRBD2 covers 8 bases. The germline gives CDR1 SGHAT, CDR2 FQNNGV. The CDR3 totals 16 residues.

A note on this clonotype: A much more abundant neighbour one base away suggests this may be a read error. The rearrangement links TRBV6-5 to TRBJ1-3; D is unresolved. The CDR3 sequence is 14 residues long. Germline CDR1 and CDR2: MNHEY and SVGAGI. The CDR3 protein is CASRTKVTGNTICF. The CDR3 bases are TGTGCCAGCAGAACCAAGGTGACTGGAAACACCATATGTTTT.

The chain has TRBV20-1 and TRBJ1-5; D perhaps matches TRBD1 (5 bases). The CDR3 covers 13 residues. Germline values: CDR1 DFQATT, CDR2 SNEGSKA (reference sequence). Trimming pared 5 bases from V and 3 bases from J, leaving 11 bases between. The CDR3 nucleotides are TGCAGTGCTCGCCGGGACCCCAATCAGCCCCAGCATTTT. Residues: CSARRDPNQPQHF.

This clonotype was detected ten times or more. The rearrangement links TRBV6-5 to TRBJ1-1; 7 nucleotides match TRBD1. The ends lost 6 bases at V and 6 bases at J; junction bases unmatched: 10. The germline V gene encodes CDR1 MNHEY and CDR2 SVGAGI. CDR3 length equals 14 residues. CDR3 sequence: CASSFLDRASEAFF. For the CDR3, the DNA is TGTGCCAGCAGCTTCCTCGACAGGGCTTCTGAAGCTTTCTTT.

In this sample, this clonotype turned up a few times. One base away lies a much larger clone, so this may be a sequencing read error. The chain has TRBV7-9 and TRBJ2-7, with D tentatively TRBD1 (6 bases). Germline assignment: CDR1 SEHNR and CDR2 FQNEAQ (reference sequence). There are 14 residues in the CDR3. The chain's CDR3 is CAGSPNRVPDEQYF. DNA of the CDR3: TGTGCCGGCAGCCCAAACAGGGTTCCCGACGAGCAGTACTTC.

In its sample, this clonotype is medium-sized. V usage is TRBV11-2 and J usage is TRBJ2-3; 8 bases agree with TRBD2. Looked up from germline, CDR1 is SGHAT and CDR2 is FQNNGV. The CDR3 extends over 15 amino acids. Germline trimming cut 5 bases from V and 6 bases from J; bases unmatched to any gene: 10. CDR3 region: CASSHTSGFEDTQYF. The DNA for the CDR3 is TGTGCCAGCAGCCACACTAGCGGCTTCGAGGATACGCAGTATTTT.

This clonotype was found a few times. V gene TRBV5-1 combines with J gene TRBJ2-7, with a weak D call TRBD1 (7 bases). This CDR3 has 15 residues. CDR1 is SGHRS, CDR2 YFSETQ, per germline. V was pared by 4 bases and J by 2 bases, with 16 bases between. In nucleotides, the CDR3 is TGCGCCAGCAGCCCCGGACAGGAGGGGACCTACGAGCAGTACTTC. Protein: CASSPGQEGTYEQYF.

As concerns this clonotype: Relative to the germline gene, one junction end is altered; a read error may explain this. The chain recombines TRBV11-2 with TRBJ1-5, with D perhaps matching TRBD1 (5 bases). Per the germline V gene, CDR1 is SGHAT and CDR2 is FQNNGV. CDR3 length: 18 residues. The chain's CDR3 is CTSSLSRDYRTGNQPQHF. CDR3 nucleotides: TGTACCAGCAGCCTTTCCCGGGACTATAGGACTGGCAATCAGCCCCAGCATTTT.